The 24 T cell receptor beta chains below come from one sample, sequenced in a study of T cell changes during pregnancy in multiple sclerosis. Libraries were prepared by immunoSEQ multiplex PCR; TCRdb keeps only in-frame clonotypes and omits some of them. The profile shows over 60,000 clones, around 96% of them singletons. The source material was CD8+ T cells from peripheral blood mononuclear cells, sampled after pregnancy. The receptor set was obtained from a female donor with multiple sclerosis, enrolled in a pregnancy study.

The chain links TRBV7-3 to TRBJ2-1, with TRBD1 matching 10 bases. V lost 4 bases, J lost 3 bases, and 3 bases stayed unmatched. The germline gives CDR1 SGHTA, CDR2 FQGTGA. CDR3 length: 15 amino acids. CDR3 in amino acids: CASSSGTGVYNEQFF. CDR3 nucleotide sequence: TGTGCCAGCAGCTCCGGGACAGGGGTCTACAATGAGCAGTTCTTC. Combining the CDR3 with reference TRBV7-3 and TRBJ2-1 gives the whole variable domain GAGVSQTPSNKVTEKGKYVELRCDPISGHTALYWYRQSLGQGPEFLIYFQGTGAADDSGLPNDRFFAVRPEGSVSTLKIQRTERGDSAVYLCASSSGTGVYNEQFFGPGTRLTVL.

The chain has TRBV16 and TRBJ1-5; D unclear. In germline, CDR1 is KGHSY, CDR2 FQNENV. The ends were cut back, 2 bases at V and 4 bases at J, with 12 bases in the middle. CDR3 size: 15 residues. CDR3 amino acids: CASSQPDTDNQPQHF. The CDR3 region has the DNA TGTGCCAGCAGCCAACCCGACACGGATAATCAGCCCCAGCATTTT.

The chain recombines TRBV27 with TRBJ2-3; D uncertain. Trimming removed 8 bases from V and 2 bases from J, with 14 bases in between. From germline, CDR1 is MNHEY and CDR2 SMNVEV (reference sequence). The CDR3 contains 14 residues. The CDR3 here is CASGPRLNTDTQYF. Written as DNA, the CDR3 is TGTGCCAGCGGTCCTCGACTGAACACAGATACGCAGTATTTT.

This chain connects TRBV19 to TRBJ1-3; D not resolved. This CDR3 comprises 13 residues. Germline V CDR1 and CDR2: LNHDA, SQIVND (reference sequence). Trimming removed 5 bases from V and 2 bases from J, with 7 bases in between. As DNA, the CDR3 is TGTGCCAGTAGTCCGAGTGCTGGAAACACCATATATTTT. As protein: CASSPSAGNTIYF.

The rearrangement links TRBV2 to TRBJ2-7, with D possibly being TRBD2 (6 bases). This CDR3 contains 13 residues. V gave up 4 bases and J gave up 6 bases, with 13 bases separating them. Germline CDR1 SNHLY, CDR2 FYNNEI. This CDR3 is CASSVTGVSEQYF. The CDR3 nucleotides are TGTGCCAGCAGTGTAACGGGAGTATCCGAGCAGTACTTC.

V usage is TRBV27 and J usage is TRBJ2-3; D gene ambiguous. The germline V gene encodes CDR1 MNHEY and CDR2 SMNVEV (reference sequence). The CDR3 runs 11 residues. The germline V and J ends were trimmed by 3 bases and 4 bases, with 2 bases remaining between them. The CDR3: CASSFADTQYF. The CDR3, as DNA: TGTGCCAGCAGTTTCGCAGATACGCAGTATTTT.

The J gene is TRBJ1-1, the V gene TRBV30, with TRBD1 matching 7 bases. Unmatched junction bases numbered 5, after V lost 3 bases and J lost 1 base. Germline V gives CDR1 GTSNPN, CDR2 SVGIG (reference sequence). The CDR3 loop spans 14 amino acids. Here the CDR3 DNA reads TGTGCCTGGAGCAGGGACAGCAAGAACACTGAAGCTTTCTTT. Translated, it gives CAWSRDSKNTEAFF.

V gene TRBV7-2 combines with J gene TRBJ2-7; possibly TRBD1 for D (6 bases). Germline V gene sequence: CDR1 SGHTA, CDR2 FQGNSA. The CDR3 runs 12 residues. Trimming removed 2 bases at V and 6 bases at J, with 8 bases between. The CDR3, as DNA: TGTGCCAGCAGCTTAAACAGGGCCGAGCAGTACTTC. Protein product: CASSLNRAEQYF.

The chain couples TRBV7-2 to TRBJ1-5, with no clear D. Trimming cost V 5 bases and J 3 bases, with 17 bases left between them. Germline CDR1 is SGHTA and CDR2 is FQGNSA. This CDR3 is built from 16 residues. CDR3 DNA sequence: TGTGCCAGCAGCCTGAGGGTTAACGTCCCCAATCAGCCCCAGCATTTT. Translation: CASSLRVNVPNQPQHF.

The chain carries TRBV11-2 and TRBJ2-7, with 10 bases that match TRBD2. J was trimmed by 2 bases and V by 5 bases; bases with no gene match: 0. Germline CDR1 is SGHAT and CDR2 is FQNNGV. The CDR3 spans 13 residues. CDR3: CASSGLAAYEQYF. CDR3 sequence (DNA): TGTGCCAGCAGCGGACTAGCGGCCTACGAGCAGTACTTC.

The V gene is TRBV10-3, the J gene TRBJ2-1, with 10 bases matching TRBD2. The V and J ends lost 5 bases and 4 bases, in that order; junction bases with no gene match: 5. CDR3 size: 15 residues. Germline V lookup: CDR1 ENHRY, CDR2 SYGVKD. The CDR3 region is CAISPGTSVYNEQFF. DNA of the CDR3: TGTGCCATCAGTCCCGGGACTAGCGTTTACAATGAGCAGTTCTTC.

V usage is TRBV7-9 and J usage is TRBJ2-5, with 7 bases matching TRBD1. The germline CDR1 and CDR2 sequences are SEHNR and FQNEAQ (reference sequence). Trimming at V came to 5 bases and at J to 1 base, leaving 7 bases not matched to a gene. This CDR3 is 15 amino acids long. The CDR3 sequence is CASSKLTGRQETQYF. CDR3 in DNA: TGTGCCAGCAGCAAACTGACAGGGCGCCAAGAGACCCAGTACTTC.

This clone showed up just a few times. The chain uses TRBV28 and TRBJ2-3, with D perhaps matching TRBD1 (6 bases). CDR1 is MDHEN and CDR2 is SYDVKM in the germline V gene. Trimming cost V 9 bases and J 4 bases, with 14 bases left between them. The CDR3 sequence is 13 residues long. The CDR3 DNA reads TGTGCCAGTACAGGGCAACTTCCAGATACGCAGTATTTT. This encodes CASTGQLPDTQYF.

This clone occurred once. The chain is built from TRBV15 and TRBJ2-3; possible D gene TRBD2, 5 bases. CDR1 is LNHNV, CDR2 YYDKDF, per germline (reference sequence). This CDR3 has 15 amino acids. V shed 0 bases and J shed 7 bases, with 14 bases lying between them. CDR3 DNA: TGTGCCACCAGCAGAGATTGGGGAGCGACCCATACGCAGTATTTT. As protein: CATSRDWGATHTQYF.

V and J are TRBV10-3 and TRBJ1-2; the D gene is possibly TRBD1 (5 bases). Germline CDR1 reads ENHRY; CDR2 reads SYGVKD. The CDR3 runs 18 residues. V was shortened by 4 bases and J by 2 bases, with 23 bases between the two germline ends. The CDR3 DNA reads TGTGCCATCAGTGCGGCGAGGTCAGTCCAGGGCCTCAACTATGGCTACACCTTC. Protein sequence: CAISAARSVQGLNYGYTF.

CDR3 amino acids: CASSLWQGLQETQYF. In nucleotides, the CDR3 is TGCGCCAGCAGCTTGTGGCAGGGGCTCCAAGAGACCCAGTACTTC. V usage is TRBV5-1 and J usage is TRBJ2-5; the D gene is possibly TRBD1 (6 bases). Per germline, CDR1 SGHRS and CDR2 YFSETQ. V was shortened by 1 base and J by 1 base, with 11 bases between the two germline ends. The CDR3 is 15 amino acids.

V is TRBV7-6 and J is TRBJ2-3, with 12 bases matching TRBD2. J was trimmed by 4 bases and V by 7 bases; bases with no gene match: 6. CDR1 and CDR2 (germline): SGHVS, FNYEAQ. The CDR3 covers 15 residues. DNA for the CDR3: TGTGCCAGCACCTGGACTAGCGGGATGGCAGATACGCAGTATTTT. It translates to CASTWTSGMADTQYF.

V usage is TRBV28 and J usage is TRBJ1-2; 7 bases map to TRBD1. CDR1 MDHEN and CDR2 SYDVKM come from the germline V gene. J lost 8 bases, V lost 5 bases, and 11 bases had no gene match. This CDR3 is 14 amino acids long. In nucleotides, the CDR3 is TGTGCCAGCAGTCAAGCCCAGGGGGAGGAGGGCTACACCTTC. Translating gives CASSQAQGEEGYTF.

This clone is a singleton in its sample. The chain carries TRBV28 and TRBJ2-3, with 7 nucleotides matching TRBD1. V lost 5 bases to trimming and J lost 1 base; unmatched junction nucleotides: 3. From germline, CDR1 is MDHEN and CDR2 SYDVKM. This CDR3 comprises 14 residues. CDR3: CASSPTGGTDTQYF. In nucleotides, the CDR3 is TGTGCCAGCAGTCCTACAGGGGGCACAGATACGCAGTATTTT.

To note about this clone: The same CDR3 is also encoded by other DNA sequences in this sample. V is TRBV9 and J is TRBJ2-3; D unclear. CDR3 size: 13 residues. CDR1 and CDR2 from the germline V gene are SGDLS and YYNGEE. V lost 0 bases to trimming and J lost 1 base, with 3 bases between them. CDR3 DNA: TGTGCCAGCAGCGTAGGCGGCACAGATACGCAGTATTTT. This codes for CASSVGGTDTQYF.

The chain recombines TRBV27 with TRBJ2-2; D not resolved. V lost 4 bases to trimming and J lost 6 bases, with 12 bases between them. CDR1 MNHEY and CDR2 SMNVEV come from the germline V gene (reference sequence). The CDR3 consists of 14 residues. The CDR3 sequence: CASSYQAIAGELFF. The CDR3 DNA reads as TGTGCCAGCAGTTACCAGGCGATAGCCGGGGAGCTGTTTTTT.

V usage is TRBV28 and J usage is TRBJ2-1; possibly TRBD2 for D (6 bases). Germline V gene sequence: CDR1 MDHEN, CDR2 SYDVKM. V lost 5 bases and J lost 5, with 10 bases in between. CDR3 length equals 13 residues. In DNA, the CDR3 is TGTGCCAGCAGTAGCGGAGGGCACAATGAGCAGTTCTTC. It is translated as CASSSGGHNEQFF.

This chain links TRBV30 with TRBJ2-1, with 13 bases that match TRBD2. The CDR3 has 17 residues. Per the germline V gene, CDR1 is GTSNPN and CDR2 is SVGIG (reference sequence). The CDR3 DNA reads as TGTGAGCCCGAGGGACTAGCGGGACCCCACCCGTACAATGAGCAGTTCTTC. Its translation: CEPEGLAGPHPYNEQFF. Full variable domain (outside the CDR3, taken from reference TRBV30 and TRBJ2-1): SQTIHQWPATLVQPVGSPLSLECTVEGTSNPNLYWYRQAAGRGLQLLFYSVGIGQISSEVPQNLSASRPQDRQFILSSKKLLLSDSGFYLCEPEGLAGPHPYNEQFFGPGTRLTVL.

This clone was counted a single time. The J gene is TRBJ2-2, the V gene TRBV19; maybe TRBD1 (5 bases). The CDR3 length is 14 residues. CDR1 and CDR2 (germline): LNHDA, SQIVND (reference sequence). Trimming removed 2 bases at V and 6 bases at J, with 10 bases between. This chain's CDR3 is CASSIQGWAGELFF. In nucleotides, the CDR3 is TGTGCCAGTAGTATACAGGGTTGGGCCGGGGAGCTGTTTTTT.